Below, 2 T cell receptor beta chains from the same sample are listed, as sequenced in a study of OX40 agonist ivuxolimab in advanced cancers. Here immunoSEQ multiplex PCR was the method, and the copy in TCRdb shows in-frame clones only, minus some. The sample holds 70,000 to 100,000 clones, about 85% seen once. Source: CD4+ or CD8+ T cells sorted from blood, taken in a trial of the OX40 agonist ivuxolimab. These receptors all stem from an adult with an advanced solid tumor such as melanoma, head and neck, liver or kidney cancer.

The CDR3 DNA is TGCAGCGTCCGGCGGGGGGCCTCTCAAGAGACCCAGTACTTC. This translates into CSVRRGASQETQYF. The J gene is TRBJ2-5, the V gene TRBV29-1, with TRBD2 matching 8 bases. Germline CDR1 reads SQVTM; CDR2 reads ANQGSEA. V was clipped by 6 bases and J by 2 bases; unmatched bases: 8. This CDR3 spans 14 amino acids.

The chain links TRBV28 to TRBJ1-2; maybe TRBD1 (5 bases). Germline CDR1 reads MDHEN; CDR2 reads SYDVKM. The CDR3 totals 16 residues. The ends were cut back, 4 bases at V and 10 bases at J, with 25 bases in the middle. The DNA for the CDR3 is TGTGCCAGCAGTTCCCCCGGTGGGGCCCACCAGATAATCTACACCTTC. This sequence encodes CASSSPGGAHQIIYTF.